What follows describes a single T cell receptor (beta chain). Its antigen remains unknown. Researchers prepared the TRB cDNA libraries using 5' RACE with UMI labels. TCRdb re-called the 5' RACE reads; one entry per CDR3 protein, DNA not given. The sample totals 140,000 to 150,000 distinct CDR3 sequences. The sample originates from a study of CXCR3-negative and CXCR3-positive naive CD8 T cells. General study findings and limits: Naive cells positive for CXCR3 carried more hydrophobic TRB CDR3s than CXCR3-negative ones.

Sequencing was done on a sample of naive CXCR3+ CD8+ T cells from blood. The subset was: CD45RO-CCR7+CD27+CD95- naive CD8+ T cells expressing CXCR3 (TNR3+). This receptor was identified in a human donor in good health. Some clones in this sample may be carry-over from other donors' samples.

The CDR3: CASSELLGGENTEAFF. The genes are TRBV25-1 and TRBJ1-1. Germline lookup yields CDR1 MGHDK and CDR2 SYGVNS. The CDR3 consists of 16 residues. The whole variable domain, filled in from reference TRBV25-1 and TRBJ1-1, reads EADIYQTPRYLVIGTGKKITLECSQTMGHDKMYWYQQDPGMELHLIHYSYGVNSTEKGDLSSESTVSRIRTEHFPLTLESARPSHTSQYLCASSELLGGENTEAFFGQGTRLTVV.